This TCR beta chain was recovered during a study of T-cell memory formation after mild COVID-19. The CDR3 extends over 14 amino acids. The V and J ends lost 10 bases and 0 bases respectively, with 13 bases between them. The germline V gene has CDR1 MNHEY and CDR2 SVGEGT. Broader study findings: Cross-reactive memory seemingly joined, as some responding clones were found in pre-infection memory.

This clonotype was counted at least ten times. Its antigen is undetermined. TCRdb redid the calling of the 5' RACE reads with MiXCR, one entry per CDR3 protein. Of some 310,000 distinct CDR3 sequences detected, 20% to 25% appear once; the ten largest clones hold roughly 21%. Sequencing was performed on PBMCs or a T cell subset sorted from them (not recorded which). The receptor was derived from a man younger than 35 who had mild COVID-19 (a few samples of this study predate the infection). Cell type and time point are not known. This chain joins TRBV6-2 or TRBV6-3 and TRBJ2-4, with D uncertain. CDR3: CATSMDSAKNIQYF. Written as DNA, the CDR3 is TGTGCCACCAGCATGGATTCAGCCAAAAACATTCAGTACTTC.